The 2 T cell receptor beta chains in this list originate from one sample, sequenced in a study of a mutant IDH1 vaccine in newly diagnosed glioma. Indicated time point: week 23, last vaccination. Doses comprised 300 ug of mutant IDH1 20-mer peptide each, plus topical imiquimod. For these TCRs, the target antigens are not known. The repertoire was sequenced with immunoSEQ multiplex PCR; TCRdb's copy has only in-frame clones and lacks some. Among around 28,000 clones, roughly four fifths were seen once, and the ten largest hold roughly 18%. This specimen was PBMCs, taken from a glioma patient whose treatment included an IDH1 peptide vaccine. Source of these receptors: a woman aged 25-40 years with glioma.

This clone is medium-sized by share. The chain has TRBV7-8 and TRBJ1-3; 7 bases agree with TRBD1. The V segment lost 5 bases and the J segment 2 bases; nucleotides outside the gene matches: 3. CDR1 is SGHVS and CDR2 is FQNEAQ in the germline V gene. The length of the CDR3 is 14 residues. The CDR3 bases are TGTGCCAGCAGCCGGGACAGTACTGGAAACACCATATATTTT. It translates to CASSRDSTGNTIYF.

The V call is TRBV4-1, the J call TRBJ2-7, with a possible D match to TRBD2 (6 bases). Germline V gene lookup returns CDR1 MGHRA and CDR2 YSYEKL. This CDR3 is built from 15 residues. The V end lost 1 base, the J end lost 6 bases, and 16 bases lay between the germline ends. CDR3 region: CASSQAEGPWGEQYF. The CDR3 DNA reads TGCGCCAGCAGCCAAGCGGAGGGGCCCTGGGGCGAGCAGTACTTC.